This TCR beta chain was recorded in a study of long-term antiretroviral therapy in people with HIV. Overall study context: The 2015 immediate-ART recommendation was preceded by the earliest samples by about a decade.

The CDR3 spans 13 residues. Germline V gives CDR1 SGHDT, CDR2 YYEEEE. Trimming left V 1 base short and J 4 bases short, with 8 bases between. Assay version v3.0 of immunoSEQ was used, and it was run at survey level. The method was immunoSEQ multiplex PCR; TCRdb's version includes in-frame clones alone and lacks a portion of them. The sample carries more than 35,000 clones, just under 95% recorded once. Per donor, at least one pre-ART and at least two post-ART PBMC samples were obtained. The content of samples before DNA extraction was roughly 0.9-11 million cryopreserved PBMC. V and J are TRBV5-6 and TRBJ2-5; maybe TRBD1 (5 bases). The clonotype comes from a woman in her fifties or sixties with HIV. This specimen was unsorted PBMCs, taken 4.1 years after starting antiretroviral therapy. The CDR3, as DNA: TGTGCCAGCAGCTTGAGACAGCTAGAGACCCAGTACTTC. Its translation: CASSLRQLETQYF.